This T cell receptor beta chain was documented in a study of T cells after yellow fever vaccination. Looking at the study overall: Libraries from low-cell-number fractions were prepared with the SMART-Seq v4 Ultra Low Input RNA kit. Overall study findings and caveats: Weaker overall was a secondary response that nonetheless peaked faster, on day 5 versus 15.

The CDR3 sequence is 18 residues long. V trimming: 2 bases; J trimming: 3 bases; junction bases outside the gene matches: 12. The germline V gene encodes CDR1 MNHEY and CDR2 SVGEGT. Concerning this clonotype itself: Its antigen is not identified.

In making TCR cDNA, 5'RACE template switching added a universal primer site and UMIs to it. One entry per CDR3 protein, called by TCRdb with MiXCR from the 5' RACE reads. The data show 620,000 or so distinct CDR3 sequences, less than 20% seen once. This clonotype was obtained from a man aged 18-30 years who received the YFV17D yellow fever vaccine. The chain uses TRBV6-2 or TRBV6-3 and TRBJ1-5; TRBD1 matches 8 bases. This sample comprised PBMCs, obtained 5 days after the first yellow fever vaccination. CDR3: CASSYTETGEIVNQPQHF. The CDR3 coding sequence is TGTGCCAGCAGTTACACCGAGACAGGGGAAATCGTCAATCAGCCCCAGCATTTT.